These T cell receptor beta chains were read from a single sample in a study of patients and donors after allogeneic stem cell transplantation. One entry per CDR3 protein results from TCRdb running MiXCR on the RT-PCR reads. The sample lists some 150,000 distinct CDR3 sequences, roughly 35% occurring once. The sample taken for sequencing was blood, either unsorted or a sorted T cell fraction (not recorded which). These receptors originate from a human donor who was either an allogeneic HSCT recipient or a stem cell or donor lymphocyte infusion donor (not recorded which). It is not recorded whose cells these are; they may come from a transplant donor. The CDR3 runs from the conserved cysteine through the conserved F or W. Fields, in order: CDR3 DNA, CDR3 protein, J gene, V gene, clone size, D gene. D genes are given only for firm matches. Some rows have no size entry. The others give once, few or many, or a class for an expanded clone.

TGCAGTGCTAGAGAAGAAACTTACACTGAAGCTTTCTTT	CSAREETYTEAFF	TRBJ1-1	TRBV20-1	few	-
TGTGCCACCCAGGGGCAGGGGAGGGAAAAACTGTTTTTT	CATQGQGREKLFF	TRBJ1-4	TRBV6-6	-	-
TGTGCCAGCAGGGGTCTTGGGGGACAGCAGTTCTTC	CASRGLGGQQFF	TRBJ2-1	TRBV28	once	-
TGTGCCAGCAGTTTGAAACATTTGAACACTGAAGCTTTCTTT	CASSLKHLNTEAFF	TRBJ1-1	TRBV12-3/TRBV12-4	-	-
TGTGCCAGCAGCTTAGCGCCACAGCAGGCCATGAACACTGAAGCTTTCTTT	CASSLAPQQAMNTEAFF	TRBJ1-1	TRBV7-2	few	-
TGTGCCAGCAGACGATACACCTACGAGCAGTACTTC	CASRRYTYEQYF	TRBJ2-7	TRBV2	-	-
TGTGCCATCAGTGGGGGTTGGGTGTCTGAAGCTTTCTTT	CAISGGWVSEAFF	TRBJ1-1	TRBV10-3	-	-
TGTGCCACCAGTGAGGGTTATGGCTACACCTTC	CATSEGYGYTF	TRBJ1-2	TRBV24-1	-	-
TGCGCCAGCAGCGTCCAACAGGGGGCTAACTATGGCTACACCTTC	CASSVQQGANYGYTF	TRBJ1-2	TRBV5-1	few	TRBD1
TGTGCCAGCAGTTTCTTGAGGGCTAGGGATACGCAGTATTTT	CASSFLRARDTQYF	TRBJ2-3	TRBV12-3/TRBV12-4	-	-
TGTGCCAGCAGCTGGAAGGATTCACCCCTCCACTTT	CASSWKDSPLHF	TRBJ1-6	TRBV7-2	-	-
TGTGCCAGCAGCAGGGGGGAAAAACTGTTTTTT	CASSRGEKLFF	TRBJ1-4	TRBV6-5	many	TRBD1
TGCGCCAGCAGCTGGGGAAAGGGAGGGCTCCCGAACACTGAAGCTTTCTTT	CASSWGKGGLPNTEAFF	TRBJ1-1	TRBV5-1	-	-
TGTGCCAGCAGCCTGACAGGGTTAACTTTCTTT	CASSLTGLTFF	TRBJ1-1	TRBV12-3/TRBV12-4	few	TRBD1
TGCGCCAGCAGCCAAGTGCATCGGCAGGCTGAAGCTTTCTTT	CASSQVHRQAEAFF	TRBJ1-1	TRBV4-3	-	-
TGTGCCAGCATGGAGGGGGCTTCCTACACTGAAGCTTTCTTT	CASMEGASYTEAFF	TRBJ1-1	TRBV6-2/TRBV6-3	few	TRBD1
TGTGCCAGCAGCTTAAGTCCAGGGGCTAATCAGCCCCAGCATTTT	CASSLSPGANQPQHF	TRBJ1-5	TRBV7-3	-	-
TGTGCCATCAGTGAGCTACAGTCTGAAGCTTTCTTT	CAISELQSEAFF	TRBJ1-1	TRBV10-3	-	-
TGTGCCAGCAGCTTAAATGGTGGCAGCAACACTGAAGCTTTCTTT	CASSLNGGSNTEAFF	TRBJ1-1	TRBV7-3	-	-
TGTGCCAGCAGACCCTACAGGAATGATAATTCACCCCTCCACTTT	CASRPYRNDNSPLHF	TRBJ1-6	TRBV7-2	-	-
TGCAGCGGAGGGCCTGGTAACTATGGCTACACCTTC	CSGGPGNYGYTF	TRBJ1-2	TRBV29-1	few	-
TGCGCCAGCAGCTTGAGGGGATCCTATGGCTACACCTTC	CASSLRGSYGYTF	TRBJ1-2	TRBV5-1	few	-
TGTGCCAGCCTCGGGACAGGGGACTACACCTTC	CASLGTGDYTF	TRBJ1-2	TRBV5-6	few	TRBD1
TGTGCCAGCAGCTTAGACAGGGGAGGAACTGAAGCTTTCTTT	CASSLDRGGTEAFF	TRBJ1-1	TRBV7-2	-	TRBD1
TGTGCCAGCTCACTCCGGGACAACTACAATGAGCAGTTCTTC	CASSLRDNYNEQFF	TRBJ2-1	TRBV18	-	-
TGTGCCAGCAGTCCGGGGAGCGGGGACTACAATGAGCAGTTCTTC	CASSPGSGDYNEQFF	TRBJ2-1	TRBV12-3/TRBV12-4	-	TRBD2
TGTGCCAGCAGCCCAGGGACTATACAAGAGACCCAGTACTTC	CASSPGTIQETQYF	TRBJ2-5	TRBV13	-	TRBD2
TGTGCCAGCAGCTTGGGTCGGGGGAAAGACACCTTC	CASSLGRGKDTF	TRBJ1-2	TRBV5-6	-	-
TGCAGCGTTGAACGGGGCTATGGCTACACCTTC	CSVERGYGYTF	TRBJ1-2	TRBV29-1	few	-
TGTGCCAGCAGCCCCCGGGCAGTATCTAACTATGGCTACACCTTC	CASSPRAVSNYGYTF	TRBJ1-2	TRBV21-1	-	-
TGTGCCAGCAGCTGGACGCGTGCAACTAATGAAAAACTGTTTTTT	CASSWTRATNEKLFF	TRBJ1-4	TRBV7-2	few	-
TGTGCCAGCGCAAACGAGGCAGGGTGGGATGAAAAACTGTTTTTT	CASANEAGWDEKLFF	TRBJ1-4	TRBV28	few	-
TGTGCCAGCAGTCCACTCGTTAATAATCAGCCCCAGCATTTT	CASSPLVNNQPQHF	TRBJ1-5	TRBV6-6	few	-
TGTGCCAGCAGTTTAGCTACCGACAGCGGGACCCTCAATGAGCAGTTCTTC	CASSLATDSGTLNEQFF	TRBJ2-1	TRBV12-3/TRBV12-4	-	TRBD2
TGCAGTGCCCAGACGGGGTCTCAGCCCCAGCATTTT	CSAQTGSQPQHF	TRBJ1-5	TRBV20-1	few	-
TGTGCCAGCAGTTTCACTAGAGTGGTAGATACGCAGTATTTT	CASSFTRVVDTQYF	TRBJ2-3	TRBV12-3/TRBV12-4	few	-
TGTGCCAGCAGCTCCCCGGACACCTCCTACGAGCAGTACTTC	CASSSPDTSYEQYF	TRBJ2-7	TRBV5-5	-	-
TGTGCCAGCAGTCCCCTCCGACAGCCTAATGGCGCCTATAATTCACCCCTCCACTTT	CASSPLRQPNGAYNSPLHF	TRBJ1-6	TRBV6-5	-	-
TGTGCCAGCGGGGGACAGGGGGGTAATTCACCCCTCCACTTT	CASGGQGGNSPLHF	TRBJ1-6	TRBV9	-	TRBD1
TGCGCCAGCAGCCAAGGTACACTCCAGGGCTACACCTTC	CASSQGTLQGYTF	TRBJ1-2	TRBV4-3	-	-
TGCAGTGCTAGATCCAGGGACTCCCTTTTATACGAGCAGTACTTC	CSARSRDSLLYEQYF	TRBJ2-7	TRBV20-1	few	-
TGTGCCAGCAGCTTAATATCCCACGAGCAGTACTTC	CASSLISHEQYF	TRBJ2-7	TRBV13	few	-
TGTGCCAGCAGAGGACAGGGGGCCGTGGTGGATGAGCAGTTCTTC	CASRGQGAVVDEQFF	TRBJ2-1	TRBV12-3/TRBV12-4	few	TRBD1
TGTGCCAGCAGTCCGACAGAAAGCTCCTACGAGCAGTACTTC	CASSPTESSYEQYF	TRBJ2-7	TRBV6-5	-	-
TGTGCCAGCAGCCCGGGACCGCAGAGGAACACTGAAGCTTTCTTT	CASSPGPQRNTEAFF	TRBJ1-1	TRBV3-1	-	-
TGTGCCAGCAGTTTCCTACCTGGGGGCGACTATGGCTACACCTTC	CASSFLPGGDYGYTF	TRBJ1-2	TRBV12-3/TRBV12-4	few	-